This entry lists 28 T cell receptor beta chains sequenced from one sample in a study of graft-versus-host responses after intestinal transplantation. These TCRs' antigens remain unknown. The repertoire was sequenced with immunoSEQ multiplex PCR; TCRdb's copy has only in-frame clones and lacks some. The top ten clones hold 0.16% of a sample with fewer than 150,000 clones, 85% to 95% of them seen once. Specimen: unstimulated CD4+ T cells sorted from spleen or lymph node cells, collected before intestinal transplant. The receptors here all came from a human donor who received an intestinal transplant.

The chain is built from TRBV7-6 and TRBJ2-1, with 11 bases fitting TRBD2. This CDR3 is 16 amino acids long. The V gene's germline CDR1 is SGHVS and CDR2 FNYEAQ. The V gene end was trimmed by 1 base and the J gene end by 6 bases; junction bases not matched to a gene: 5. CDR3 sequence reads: CASSLGPSGGPNEQFF. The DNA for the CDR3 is TGTGCCAGCAGCTTAGGGCCTAGCGGGGGGCCCAATGAGCAGTTCTTC.

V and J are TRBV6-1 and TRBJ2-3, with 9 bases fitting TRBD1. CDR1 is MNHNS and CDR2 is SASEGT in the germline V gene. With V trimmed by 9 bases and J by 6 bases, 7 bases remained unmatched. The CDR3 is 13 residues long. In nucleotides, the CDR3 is TGTGCCAGTCGGACAGGGGAATATGATACGCAGTATTTT. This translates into CASRTGEYDTQYF.

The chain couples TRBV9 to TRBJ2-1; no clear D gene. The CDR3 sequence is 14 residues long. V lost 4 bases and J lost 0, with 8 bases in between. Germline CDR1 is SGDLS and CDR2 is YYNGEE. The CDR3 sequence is CASSPRASYNEQFF. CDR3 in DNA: TGTGCCAGCAGCCCCCGGGCCTCCTACAATGAGCAGTTCTTC.

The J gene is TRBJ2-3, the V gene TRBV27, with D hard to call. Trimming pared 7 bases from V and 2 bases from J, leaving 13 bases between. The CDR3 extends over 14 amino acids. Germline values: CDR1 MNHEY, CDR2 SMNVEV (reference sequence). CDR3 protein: CASKGLFPTDTQYF. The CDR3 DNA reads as TGTGCCAGCAAAGGGCTATTCCCCACAGATACGCAGTATTTT.

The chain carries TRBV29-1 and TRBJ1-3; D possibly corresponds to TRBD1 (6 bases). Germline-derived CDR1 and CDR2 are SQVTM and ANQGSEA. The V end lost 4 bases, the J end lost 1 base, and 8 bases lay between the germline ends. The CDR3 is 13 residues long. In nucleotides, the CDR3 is TGCAGCGTTGCGGGACATTCTGGAAACACCATATATTTT. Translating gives CSVAGHSGNTIYF. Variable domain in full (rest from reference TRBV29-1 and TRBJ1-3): SAVISQKPSRDICQRGTSLTIQCQVDSQVTMMFWYRQQPGQSLTLIATANQGSEATYESGFVIDKFPISRPNLTFSTLTVSNMSPEDSSIYLCSVAGHSGNTIYFGEGSWLTVV.

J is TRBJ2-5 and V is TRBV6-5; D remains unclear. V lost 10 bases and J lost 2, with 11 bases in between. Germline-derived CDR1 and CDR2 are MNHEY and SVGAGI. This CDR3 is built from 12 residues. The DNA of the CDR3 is TGTGCCATCTCTCGGTTTCAAGAGACCCAGTACTTC. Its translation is CAISRFQETQYF.

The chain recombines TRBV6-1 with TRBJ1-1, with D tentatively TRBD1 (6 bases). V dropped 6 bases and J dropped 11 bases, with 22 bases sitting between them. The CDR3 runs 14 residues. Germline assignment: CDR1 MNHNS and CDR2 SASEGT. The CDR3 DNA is TGTGCCAGCAGCCTCGAGACAGGTCATAGGCCGGCTTTCTTT. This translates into CASSLETGHRPAFF.

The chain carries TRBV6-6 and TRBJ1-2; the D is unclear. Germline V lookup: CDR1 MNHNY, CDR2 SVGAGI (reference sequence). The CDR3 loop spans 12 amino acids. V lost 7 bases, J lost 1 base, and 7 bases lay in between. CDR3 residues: CASNGVNYGYTF. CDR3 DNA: TGTGCCAGCAATGGGGTTAACTATGGCTACACCTTC.

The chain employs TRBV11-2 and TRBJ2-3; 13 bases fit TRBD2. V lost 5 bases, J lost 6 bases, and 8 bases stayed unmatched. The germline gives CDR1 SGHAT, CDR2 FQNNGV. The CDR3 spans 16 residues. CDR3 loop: CASSVLAGGLGDTQYF. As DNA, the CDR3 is TGTGCCAGCAGCGTACTAGCGGGGGGGCTCGGGGATACGCAGTATTTT. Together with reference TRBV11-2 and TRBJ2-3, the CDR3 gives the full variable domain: EAGVAQSPRYKIIEKRQSVAFWCNPISGHATLYWYQQILGQGPKLLIQFQNNGVVDDSQLPKDRFSAERLKGVDSTLKIQPAKLEDSAVYLCASSVLAGGLGDTQYFGPGTRLTVL.

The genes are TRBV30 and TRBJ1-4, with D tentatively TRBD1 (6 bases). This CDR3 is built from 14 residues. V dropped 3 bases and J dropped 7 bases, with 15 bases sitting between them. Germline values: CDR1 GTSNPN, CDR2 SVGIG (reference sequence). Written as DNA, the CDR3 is TGTGCCTGGAGCTCGGGGGCAGTCGGTGAAAAACTGTTTTTT. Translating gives CAWSSGAVGEKLFF.

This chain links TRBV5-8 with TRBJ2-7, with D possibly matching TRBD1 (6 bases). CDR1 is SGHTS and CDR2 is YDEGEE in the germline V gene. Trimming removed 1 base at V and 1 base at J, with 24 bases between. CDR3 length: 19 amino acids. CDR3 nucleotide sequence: TGTGCCAGCAGCTTGATGGGGGTACAGGGCTTTCCTCTTTCCTACGAGCAGTACTTC. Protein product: CASSLMGVQGFPLSYEQYF.

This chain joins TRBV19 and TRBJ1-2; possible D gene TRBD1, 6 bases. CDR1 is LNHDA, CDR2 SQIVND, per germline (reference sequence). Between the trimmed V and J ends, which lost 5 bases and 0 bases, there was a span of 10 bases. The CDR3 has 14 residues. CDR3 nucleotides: TGTGCCAGTAGTGAGGACAGATCTAACTATGGCTACACCTTC. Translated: CASSEDRSNYGYTF.

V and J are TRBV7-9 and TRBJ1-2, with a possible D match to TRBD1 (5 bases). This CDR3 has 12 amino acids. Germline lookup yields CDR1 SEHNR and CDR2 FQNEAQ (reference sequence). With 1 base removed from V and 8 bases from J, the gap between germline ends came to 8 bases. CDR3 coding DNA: TGTGCCAGCAGCTTAGATCGGGGCGGCTACACCTTC. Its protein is CASSLDRGGYTF.

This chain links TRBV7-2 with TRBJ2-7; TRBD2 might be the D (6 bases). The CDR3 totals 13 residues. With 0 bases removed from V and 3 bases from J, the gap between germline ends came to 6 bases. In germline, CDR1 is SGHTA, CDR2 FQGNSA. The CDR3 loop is CASSLARDYEQYF. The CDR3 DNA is TGTGCCAGCAGCTTAGCGCGGGACTACGAGCAGTACTTC.

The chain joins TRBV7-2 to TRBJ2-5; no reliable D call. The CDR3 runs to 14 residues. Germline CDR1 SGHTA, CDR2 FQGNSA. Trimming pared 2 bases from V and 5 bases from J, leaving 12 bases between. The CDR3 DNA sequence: TGTGCCAGCAGCTTAATGGAATCATCGGAGACCCAGTACTTC. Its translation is CASSLMESSETQYF.

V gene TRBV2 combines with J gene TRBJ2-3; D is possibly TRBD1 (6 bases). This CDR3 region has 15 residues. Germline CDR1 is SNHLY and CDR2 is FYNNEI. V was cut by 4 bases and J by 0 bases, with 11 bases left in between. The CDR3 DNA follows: TGTGCCAGCAGTGTGGACAGAGCTAGCACAGATACGCAGTATTTT. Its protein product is CASSVDRASTDTQYF.

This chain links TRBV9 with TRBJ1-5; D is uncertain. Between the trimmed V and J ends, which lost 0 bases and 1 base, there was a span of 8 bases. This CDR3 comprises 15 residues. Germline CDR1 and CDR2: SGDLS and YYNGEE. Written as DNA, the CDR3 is TGTGCCAGCAGCGTAGGACTTGGCAGCAATCAGCCCCAGCATTTT. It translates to CASSVGLGSNQPQHF.

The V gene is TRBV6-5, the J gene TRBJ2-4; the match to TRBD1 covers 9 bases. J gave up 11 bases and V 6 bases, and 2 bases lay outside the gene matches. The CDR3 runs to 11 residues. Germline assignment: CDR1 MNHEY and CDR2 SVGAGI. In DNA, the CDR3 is TGTGCCAGCAGACAGGGGGCGGTTCAGTACTTC. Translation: CASRQGAVQYF.

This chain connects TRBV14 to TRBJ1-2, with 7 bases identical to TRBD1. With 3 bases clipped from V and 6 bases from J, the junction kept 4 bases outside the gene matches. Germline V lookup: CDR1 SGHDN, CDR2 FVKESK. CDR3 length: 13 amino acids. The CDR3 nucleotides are TGTGCCAGCAGCCAGACAGGGAGAAATGGCTACACCTTC. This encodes CASSQTGRNGYTF.

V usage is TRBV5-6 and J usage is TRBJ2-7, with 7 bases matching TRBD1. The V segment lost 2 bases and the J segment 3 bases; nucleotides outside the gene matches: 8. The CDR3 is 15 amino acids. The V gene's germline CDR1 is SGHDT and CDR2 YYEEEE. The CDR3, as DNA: TGTGCCAGCAGCTTTGCACCAGGGACAGTCTACGAGCAGTACTTC. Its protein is CASSFAPGTVYEQYF.

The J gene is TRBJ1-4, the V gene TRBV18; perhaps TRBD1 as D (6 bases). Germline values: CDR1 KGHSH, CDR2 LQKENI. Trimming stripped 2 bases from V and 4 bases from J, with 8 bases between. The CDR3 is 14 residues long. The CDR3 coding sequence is TGTGCCAGCTCACCAAGGGGGAATAATGAAAAACTGTTTTTT. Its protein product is CASSPRGNNEKLFF.

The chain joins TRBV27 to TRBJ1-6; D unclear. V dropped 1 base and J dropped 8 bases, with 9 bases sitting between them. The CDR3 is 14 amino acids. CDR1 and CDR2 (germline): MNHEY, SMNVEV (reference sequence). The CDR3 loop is CASSLFRVDSPLHF. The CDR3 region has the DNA TGTGCCAGCAGTTTATTCCGGGTCGATTCACCCCTCCACTTT.

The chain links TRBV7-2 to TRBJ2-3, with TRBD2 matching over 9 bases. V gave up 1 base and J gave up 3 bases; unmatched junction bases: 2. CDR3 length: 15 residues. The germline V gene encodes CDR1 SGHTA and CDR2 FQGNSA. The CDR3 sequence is CASSLVSGGTDTQYF. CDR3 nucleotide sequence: TGTGCCAGCAGCTTAGTTAGCGGGGGAACAGATACGCAGTATTTT.

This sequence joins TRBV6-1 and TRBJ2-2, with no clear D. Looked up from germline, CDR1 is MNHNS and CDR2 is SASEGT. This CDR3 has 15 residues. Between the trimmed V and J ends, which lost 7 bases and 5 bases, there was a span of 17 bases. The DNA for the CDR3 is TGTGCCAGCAAAATGCGCCAAGCGAGGACCGGGGAGCTGTTTTTT. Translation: CASKMRQARTGELFF.

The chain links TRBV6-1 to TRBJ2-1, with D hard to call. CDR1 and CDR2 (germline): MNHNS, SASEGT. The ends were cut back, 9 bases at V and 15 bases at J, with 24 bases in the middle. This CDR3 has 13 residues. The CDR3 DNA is TGTGCCAGTTCGCTGTGGACCGACCCGACGGCGTTCTTC. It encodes CASSLWTDPTAFF.

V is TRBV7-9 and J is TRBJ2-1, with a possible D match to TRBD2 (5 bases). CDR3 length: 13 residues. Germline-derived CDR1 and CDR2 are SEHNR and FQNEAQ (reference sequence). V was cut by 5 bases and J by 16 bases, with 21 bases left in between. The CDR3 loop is CASSPTLGELVFF. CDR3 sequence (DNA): TGTGCCAGCAGCCCCACACTCGGGGAACTTGTCTTCTTC.

The DNA of the CDR3 is TGTGCCAGCTCACCCTCTCGTGGAGAGGCCTACGAGCAGTACTTC. Translated: CASSPSRGEAYEQYF. The V call is TRBV18, the J call TRBJ2-7; D ambiguous. The germline V gene encodes CDR1 KGHSH and CDR2 LQKENI. This CDR3 contains 15 residues. The V end was cut by 3 bases, the J end by 2 bases, with 14 bases between.

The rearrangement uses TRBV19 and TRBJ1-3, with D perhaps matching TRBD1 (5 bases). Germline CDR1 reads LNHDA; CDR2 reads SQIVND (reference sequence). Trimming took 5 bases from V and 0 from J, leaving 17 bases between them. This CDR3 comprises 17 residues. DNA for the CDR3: TGTGCCAGTAGTCCGCAGGGAACGTTCAGCTCTGGAAACACCATATATTTT. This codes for CASSPQGTFSSGNTIYF.